This T cell receptor (beta chain) was sequenced during a study of shared clonotypes between healthy human individuals. General study results and limits: In contrast to clonotypes shared by all four donors, non-shared clonotypes had lower generation probabilities. Deeper or shallower sequencing was expected to change how clonotypes are shared among donors.

CD8 cells classed as naive were CD45RO-negative and positively selected for CCR7, excluding terminally differentiated effector memory CD45RA+ cells. Within Nashville, Tennessee resided all donors, each a Caucasian adult. Execution of the assay was at deep level. Some clones are missing from TCRdb's copy, which holds only in-frame ones; the method was immunoSEQ multiplex PCR. The sample lists about 1,800,000 clones, about 95% occurring once. Regarding this clone: Its antigen is not known.

This CDR3 comprises 16 residues. Trimming removed 6 bases from V and 3 bases from J; junction bases left unmatched: 6. CDR1 is LNHDA, CDR2 SQIVND, per germline (reference sequence). This chain joins TRBV19 and TRBJ2-1; 12 bases map to TRBD2. This clonotype was sampled from a man younger than 35 in good health. The sample was naive CD8+ T cells sorted from blood. The CDR3 bases are TGTGCCAGTAGCCGACTAGCGGGGGATATCTACAATGAGCAGTTCTTC. Translating gives CASSRLAGDIYNEQFF. Using reference TRBV19 and TRBJ2-1 for the parts outside the CDR3, the full variable domain is DGGITQSPKYLFRKEGQNVTLSCEQNLNHDAMYWYRQDPGQGLRLIYYSQIVNDFQKGDIAEGYSVSREKKESFPLTVTSAQKNPTAFYLCASSRLAGDIYNEQFFGPGTRLTVL.